This TCR beta chain derives from a study of blood T cell repertoires in COVID-19. As for the study in general: COVID-19 samples collected from the United States, Italy and Spain covered acute and convalescent phases. T cells, B-cell-depleted T cells, or PBMCs provided the cDNA or gDNA that served as material.

How the authors handled the data: Counts of nucleated cells, estimated from reference gene primer amplification, were obtained. Clones were sequenced by immunoSEQ multiplex PCR, and TCRdb holds only the in-frame ones, with some missing. V and J calls and clone size come straight from that table; D and trimming were deduced from the DNA. Of 80,000 or so clones listed, approximately 90% were seen once; the top ten hold roughly 2%. The V gene's germline CDR1 is MGHDK and CDR2 SYGVNS. The CDR3 spans 11 residues. V dropped 3 bases and J dropped 9 bases, with 6 bases sitting between them. The sequence was collected from a man between 45 and 60 years old with acute or convalescent COVID-19. Material: peripheral blood. This rearrangement joins TRBV25-1 to TRBJ2-1; D uncertain. The chain's CDR3 is CASSDLSEQFF. CDR3 in DNA: TGTGCCAGCAGTGATCTTAGTGAGCAGTTCTTC.